This T cell receptor (beta chain) was found in a study of memory CD4+ T cells and cytomegalovirus serostatus. Study overall: Healthy Belgian adult donors included under ten CMV-positive and approximately 25 CMV-negative people.

Remarks on this clone: The antigen is not known.

Sequencing was performed with immunoSEQ multiplex PCR; in TCRdb, only in-frame clones are kept and a portion is missing. The sample has about 60,000 clones, 70% to 85% seen once. Single viable CD3+CD4+CD8-CD45RO+ cells were sorted as the memory CD4+ T cells. CMV serostatus came from serum IgG against pp150, pp28, p38, p52. The germline CDR1 and CDR2 sequences are LGHNT and FRNRAP. Unmatched junction bases numbered 6, after V lost 3 bases and J lost 4 bases. The length of the CDR3 is 16 residues. Whole-study findings and limits: Of 150 to 200 reported CMV TCRbeta sequences, roughly 67 were found in memory CD4+ repertoires. CMV serostatus prediction reached median AUC approximately 0.95, or 0.91 with US-trained model.

V and J are TRBV12-5 and TRBJ2-1, with TRBD2 identical over 10 bases. This receptor was obtained from an adult in good health and CMV-seronegative. The source material was memory CD4+ T cells from blood. CDR3 amino acids: CASGLASGRGYNEQFF. The CDR3 DNA follows: TGTGCTAGTGGTTTAGCGAGCGGGAGGGGGTACAATGAGCAGTTCTTC.